This T cell receptor (beta chain) is drawn from a study of blood T cell repertoires in COVID-19. Study in general: Sources were T cells, B-cell-depleted T cells, or PBMCs; the material itself was cDNA or gDNA.

This CDR3 contains 16 residues. From germline, CDR1 is MNHEY and CDR2 SMNVEV (reference sequence). V was pared by 8 bases and J by 0 bases, with 7 bases of the junction left unmatched. The repertoire was sequenced with immunoSEQ multiplex PCR; TCRdb's copy has only in-frame clones and lacks some. Of about 240,000 clones listed, roughly 89% are singletons. Sequenced material: PBMCs or T cells enriched from blood (not recorded which). The receptor's source is a woman aged 25 to 39 who had recovered from COVID-19. V and J are TRBV27 and TRBJ2-6; 7 nucleotides align to TRBD1. The chain's CDR3 is CASSIQGTSGANVLTF. CDR3 nucleotides: TGTGCCAGCTCAATACAGGGGACCTCTGGGGCCAACGTCCTGACTTTC.